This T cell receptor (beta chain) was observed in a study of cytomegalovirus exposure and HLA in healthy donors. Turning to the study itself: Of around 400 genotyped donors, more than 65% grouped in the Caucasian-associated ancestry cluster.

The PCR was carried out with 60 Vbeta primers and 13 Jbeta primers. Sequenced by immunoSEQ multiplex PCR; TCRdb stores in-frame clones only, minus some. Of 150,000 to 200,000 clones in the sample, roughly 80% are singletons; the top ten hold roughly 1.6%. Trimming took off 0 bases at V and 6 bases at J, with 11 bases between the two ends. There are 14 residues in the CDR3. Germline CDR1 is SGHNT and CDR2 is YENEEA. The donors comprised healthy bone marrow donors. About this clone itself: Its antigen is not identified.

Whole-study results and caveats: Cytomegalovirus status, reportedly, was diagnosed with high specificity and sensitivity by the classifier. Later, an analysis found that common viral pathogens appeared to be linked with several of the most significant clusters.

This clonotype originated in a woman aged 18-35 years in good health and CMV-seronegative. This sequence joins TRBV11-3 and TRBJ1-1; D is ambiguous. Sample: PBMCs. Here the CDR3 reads CASSLEMNGAEAFF. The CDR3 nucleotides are TGTGCCAGCAGCTTAGAGATGAACGGGGCTGAAGCTTTCTTT.